The entry below gives a single T cell receptor beta chain sequence along with its context. Here immunoSEQ multiplex PCR was the method, and the copy in TCRdb shows in-frame clones only, minus some. The profile shows approximately 70,000 clones, 87% of them singletons. The data derive from a study of OX40 agonist ivuxolimab in advanced cancers. On the study more broadly: Partial response was recorded in three patients: one hepatocellular carcinoma and two cutaneous melanoma cases.

V shed 8 bases and J 6 bases; nucleotides not matched to a gene: 9. CDR1 is MDHEN and CDR2 is SYDVKM in the germline V gene. CDR3 length: 15 residues. The sequence was obtained from an adult with an advanced solid tumor such as melanoma, head and neck, liver or kidney cancer. The V and J genes are TRBV28 and TRBJ2-1; TRBD1 agrees at 11 bases. The sample was CD4+ or CD8+ T cells sorted from blood, taken in a trial of the OX40 agonist ivuxolimab. The CDR3 spells CASSLPGTGGNEQFF. For the CDR3, the DNA is TGTGCCAGCTCATTACCCGGGACAGGGGGCAATGAGCAGTTCTTC.